This T cell receptor beta chain was sequenced in a study of T cells in Graves' hyperthyroidism and ophthalmopathy. There are 13 residues in the CDR3. Germline CDR1 is LNHDA and CDR2 is SQIVND (reference sequence). V lost 3 bases and J lost 3, with 9 bases in between. This clonotype was recorded many times. Amplified regions were TCR beta CDR3 sequences from RNA transcripts. A set of HTBI primers served as the primers for a first-round RT-PCR of the TCR CDR3. TCRdb reanalysed the multiplex PCR reads using MiXCR and keeps one entry per CDR3 protein. The repertoire has around 600,000 distinct CDR3 sequences, around 14% of them found once; the top ten carry more than 6%.

This sequence was found in a woman aged 18-29 years with Graves' ophthalmopathy. Sequencing used blood. The chain joins TRBV19 to TRBJ2-7; the D is unclear. The CDR3 DNA follows: TGTGCCAGTAGTATCGATCGCAGCTACGAGCAGTACTTC. It is translated as CASSIDRSYEQYF.